The entry below describes one T cell receptor beta chain. Its specificity is unknown. TCR beta cDNA was generated via 5'RACE template switching incorporating UMIs. TCRdb reanalyzed the 5' RACE reads and collapses them to one entry per CDR3 protein, without DNA. The repertoire table contains 400,000 to 550,000 distinct CDR3 sequences. The data are from a study of T cells expressing NK-cell markers. As for the study in general: One of the eight sequenced donors was seronegative, whereas the other seven were HCMV-seropositive.

This CDR3 comprises 17 residues. Germline CDR1 and CDR2: LGHNA and YNFKEQ. The study's findings and limits: In a group of several donors, dominant NKG2C+ clonotypes represented about 1.0-7.5% of CD8+ T cells. Once again these clonotypes came out on top in the CD3+CD56-NKG2C+ fraction of a handful of donors.

This sequence joins TRBV4-2 and TRBJ1-1; TCRdb calls TRBD1, which cannot be checked without DNA. This sequence originates from a woman between 18 and 70 years old in good health. The sample comprised blood T cells: a sorted CD56 or NKG2C T cell subset, CD4+ or CD8+ T cells, or bulk PBMC T cells (not recorded which). CDR3 sequence: CASSQDRVSRGDTEAFF.